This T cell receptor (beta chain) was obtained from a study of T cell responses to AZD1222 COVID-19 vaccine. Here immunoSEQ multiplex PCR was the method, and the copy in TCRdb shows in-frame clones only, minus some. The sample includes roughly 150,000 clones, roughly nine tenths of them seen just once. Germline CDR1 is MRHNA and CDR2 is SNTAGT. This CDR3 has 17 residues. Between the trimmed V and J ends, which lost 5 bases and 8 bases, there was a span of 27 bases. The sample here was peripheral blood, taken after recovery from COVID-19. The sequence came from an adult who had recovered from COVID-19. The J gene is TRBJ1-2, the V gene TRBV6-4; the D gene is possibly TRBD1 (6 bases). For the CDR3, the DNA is TGTGCCAGCAGTCCCGAGGCGAGGGACACAGTGGCCTGGGGCTACACCTTC. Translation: CASSPEARDTVAWGYTF.